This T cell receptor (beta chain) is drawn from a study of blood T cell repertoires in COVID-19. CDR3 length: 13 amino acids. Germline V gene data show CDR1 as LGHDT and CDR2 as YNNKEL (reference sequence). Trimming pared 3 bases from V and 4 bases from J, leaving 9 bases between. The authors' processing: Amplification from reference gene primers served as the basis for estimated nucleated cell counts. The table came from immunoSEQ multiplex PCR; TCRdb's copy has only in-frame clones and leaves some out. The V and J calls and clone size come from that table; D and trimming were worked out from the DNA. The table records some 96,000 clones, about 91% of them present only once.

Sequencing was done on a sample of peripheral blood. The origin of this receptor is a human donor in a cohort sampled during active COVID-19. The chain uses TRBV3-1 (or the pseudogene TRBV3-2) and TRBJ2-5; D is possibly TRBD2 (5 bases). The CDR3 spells CASSHGEGETQYF. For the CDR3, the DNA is TGTGCCAGCAGCCATGGAGAGGGAGAGACCCAGTACTTC.